This record covers a single T cell receptor (beta chain). With 5 bases removed from V and 2 bases from J, the gap between germline ends came to 8 bases. Germline V lookup: CDR1 MRHNA, CDR2 SNTAGT. The CDR3 has 13 amino acids. A constant-region primer primed TCR beta cDNA synthesis from about 0.55 ug of total RNA. Sequencing libraries for TCR beta derived from three nested multiplex PCR rounds that used slightly modified ARM-PCR. Each of the first two PCR rounds ran approximately 9 cycles with TRBV1-TRBV30 forward and C-beta reverse primers. Each CDR3 protein gets one entry after TCRdb re-called the multiplex PCR reads with MiXCR. The data show about 100,000 distinct CDR3 sequences, with roughly 69% seen just once and over 7.5% held by the top ten. This record comes from a study of tumor-infiltrating lymphocytes in primary liver carcinoma. About the study: The tumors ranged from roughly 4.2 to 10 cm across and fell within stage T1-T3 N0M0.

Taking about 18-32 mg of unsorted bulk tissue, the authors co-extracted RNA and DNA. Through surgical resection, the patients' primary liver carcinoma was treated. Patients carried chronic HBV infection without prior treatment. The V gene is TRBV6-4, the J gene TRBJ2-3; no reliable D call. Sequencing was carried out using liver tumor tissue from sampling region 5. The subset is: tumor region T5, tumor centre. This sequence was found in a woman aged 55 to 70 with primary liver carcinoma and hepatitis B virus infection. This chain's CDR3 is CASSKAATDTQYF. CDR3 sequence (DNA): TGTGCCAGCAGTAAGGCAGCCACAGATACGCAGTATTTT.